This TCR beta chain emerged from a study of T cell responses to AZD1222 COVID-19 vaccine. Notes on the study in general: Donors were chiefly white British, with a greater number of females, and clonal diversity was perhaps underestimated. Vaccine-associated CD4 TCRs spanned spike, dominant at 160-218 and 743-854.

V trimming: 5 bases; J trimming: 2 bases; junction bases outside the gene matches: 8. The CDR3 extends over 17 amino acids. Looked up from germline, CDR1 is SEHNR and CDR2 is FQNEAQ (reference sequence). Here immunoSEQ multiplex PCR was the method, and the copy in TCRdb shows in-frame clones only, minus some. Of 50,000 to 65,000 clones in the sample, roughly 90% were seen once. Comment on this clone: Its cognate antigen is unknown.

The receptor's source is an adult in good health. This chain uses TRBV7-9 with TRBJ2-6, with TRBD1 matching over 8 bases. The source was peripheral blood, collected on day 0 of AZD1222 vaccination. DNA for the CDR3: TGTGCCAGCAGCCTACAGGGGGGCTGGCCTGGGGCCAACGTCCTGACTTTC. Amino acids: CASSLQGGWPGANVLTF.